The rows below give T cell receptor beta chains drawn from one sample of a study of shared clonotypes between healthy human individuals. Profiled with immunoSEQ multiplex PCR; TCRdb holds only in-frame clones, not every one. The sample includes some 500,000 clones, approximately 95% of them seen just once. Sequenced sample: naive CD4+ T cells sorted from blood. These receptors were collected from a woman between 25 and 40 years old in good health. Both conserved end residues are part of each CDR3. D genes are given only for firm matches. Clone size is shown for a subset of rows, as once, few, many or a class of expanded clone.

j_gene,d_gene,abundance,v_gene,CDR3aa,CDR3nt
TRBJ2-7,-,-,TRBV7-2,CASSLDIYEQYF,TGTGCCAGCAGCTTAGACATCTACGAGCAGTACTTC
TRBJ2-1,-,-,TRBV13,CASSPRAKLDEQFF,TGTGCCAGCAGCCCCCGGGCCAAGCTGGATGAGCAGTTCTTC
TRBJ2-7,TRBD1,-,TRBV19,CASSRYRDRGYEQYF,TGTGCCAGTAGTCGCTACCGGGACAGGGGTTACGAGCAGTACTTC
TRBJ2-3,TRBD1,-,TRBV18,CASSLGTATDTQYF,TGTGCCAGCTCACTCGGGACAGCCACAGATACGCAGTATTTT
TRBJ1-2,-,-,TRBV2,CASSLRQDYGYTF,TGTGCCAGCAGTCTTCGACAGGACTATGGCTACACCTTC
TRBJ2-3,TRBD1,-,TRBV30,CARSRPHRDRSIADTDTQYF,TGTGCACGATCGAGACCCCACCGGGACAGGTCCATAGCGGACACAGATACGCAGTATTTT
TRBJ2-7,TRBD2,-,TRBV28,CASSLGLAGTLLTYEQYF,TGTGCCAGCAGTTTGGGACTAGCGGGGACCCTCCTTACCTACGAGCAGTACTTC
TRBJ2-1,-,-,TRBV5-6,CASSLGSTEQFF,TGTGCCAGCAGCTTGGGGAGTACTGAGCAGTTCTTC
TRBJ1-4,-,-,TRBV7-2,CASSSLGHIGSEKLFF,TGTGCCAGCAGTTCCCTTGGACATATCGGTAGTGAAAAACTGTTTTTT
TRBJ2-1,-,few,TRBV4-1,CASSHGGEQFF,TGCGCCAGCAGCCACGGGGGTGAGCAGTTCTTC
TRBJ2-7,-,-,TRBV7-8,CASSLEARNIRRGYEQYF,TGTGCCAGCAGCTTAGAGGCGCGGAACATACGAAGGGGGTACGAGCAGTACTTC
TRBJ2-7,-,-,TRBV7-2,CASSLGGIPEQYF,TGTGCCAGCAGCTTAGGCGGGATACCCGAGCAGTACTTC
TRBJ1-1,-,-,TRBV15,CATSRDAQPGTEAFF,TGTGCCACCAGCAGAGATGCACAGCCGGGGACTGAAGCTTTCTTT
TRBJ2-3,-,-,TRBV5-6,CASSLGLGVGDTQYF,TGTGCCAGCAGCTTGGGTCTAGGGGTAGGTGATACGCAGTATTTT
TRBJ1-4,TRBD1,-,TRBV27,CASSLSRAGGEKLFF,TGTGCCAGCAGTTTATCCAGGGCAGGGGGGGAAAAACTGTTTTTT
TRBJ2-3,TRBD1,once,TRBV10-3,CAISDPGQIPDTQYF,TGTGCCATCAGTGACCCGGGACAGATCCCAGATACGCAGTATTTT
TRBJ2-1,TRBD2,once,TRBV11-2,CASSERGGGNEQFF,TGTGCCAGCAGCGAGCGGGGGGGTGGAAATGAGCAGTTCTTC
TRBJ2-3,-,-,TRBV19,CASSYNTDTQYF,TGTGCCAGTAGCTATAATACAGATACGCAGTATTTT
TRBJ2-4,-,-,TRBV28,CASSGGTAQGGNIQYF,TGTGCCAGCAGTGGGGGGACTGCCCAGGGTGGAAACATTCAGTACTTC
TRBJ1-2,TRBD1,-,TRBV10-3,CAIRKTGQVRPNYGYTF,TGTGCCATCAGGAAAACGGGACAGGTAAGACCTAACTATGGCTACACCTTC
TRBJ1-1,TRBD1,-,TRBV5-1,CASSLGQGLSEAFF,TGCGCCAGCAGCTTGGGACAGGGGCTCTCTGAAGCTTTCTTT
TRBJ2-7,-,-,TRBV15,CATSMPSGLGEQYF,TGTGCCACCAGCATGCCCTCGGGGCTGGGCGAGCAGTACTTC
TRBJ1-2,TRBD1,once,TRBV25-1,CASSGAGTAMVGGYTF,TGTGCCAGCAGTGGGGCCGGGACAGCGATGGTGGGAGGCTACACCTTC
TRBJ2-2,TRBD1,-,TRBV28,CASTSQGIGTGELFF,TGTGCCAGCACTTCACAGGGGATAGGCACCGGGGAGCTGTTTTTT
TRBJ1-5,-,-,TRBV28,CASSLSAPALPRNQPQHF,TGTGCCAGCAGTTTATCCGCCCCGGCACTTCCTCGCAATCAGCCCCAGCATTTT
TRBJ2-1,-,-,TRBV5-1,CASSLGGRSSYNEQFF,TGCGCCAGCAGCTTAGGCGGCCGCAGCTCCTACAATGAGCAGTTCTTC
TRBJ2-7,-,-,TRBV7-9,CASSYSRGLNYEQYF,TGTGCCAGCAGCTATTCTCGTGGACTAAACTACGAGCAGTACTTC
TRBJ2-7,TRBD2,-,TRBV7-2,CASSRTSGGYEQYF,TGTGCCAGCAGTCGGACTAGCGGGGGTTACGAGCAGTACTTC
TRBJ1-1,-,-,TRBV21-1,CASSKANCGGTEAFF,TGTGCCAGCAGCAAAGCGAACTGCGGAGGCACTGAAGCTTTCTTT
TRBJ1-1,TRBD1,-,TRBV5-1,CASSRVRGPSTEAFF,TGCGCCAGCAGCAGGGTAAGGGGGCCAAGCACTGAAGCTTTCTTT
TRBJ2-4,-,-,TRBV5-1,CASSHDGAKNIQYF,TGCGCCAGCAGCCATGACGGAGCCAAAAACATTCAGTACTTC
TRBJ2-2,-,few,TRBV7-9,CASSLVANTGELFF,TGTGCCAGCAGCTTGGTTGCGAACACCGGGGAGCTGTTTTTT
TRBJ2-3,-,-,TRBV7-9,CASSLRSVGGPSTDTQYF,TGTGCCAGCAGCTTAAGGTCTGTGGGCGGGCCGAGCACAGATACGCAGTATTTT
TRBJ2-5,TRBD2,-,TRBV7-9,CASSSPLIAGKETQYF,TGTGCCAGCAGCTCACCCCTTATAGCGGGAAAAGAGACCCAGTACTTC
TRBJ2-5,-,-,TRBV7-9,CASSLVTGYQETQYF,TGTGCCAGCAGCTTAGTTACGGGGTACCAAGAGACCCAGTACTTC
TRBJ2-1,TRBD2,-,TRBV9,CASSTRLAAYNEQFF,TGTGCCAGCAGCACCCGACTAGCGGCCTACAATGAGCAGTTCTTC
TRBJ1-5,TRBD1,-,TRBV6-1,CASSGTGGNQPQHF,TGTGCCAGCAGCGGGACAGGAGGTAATCAGCCCCAGCATTTT
TRBJ1-1,-,-,TRBV28,CASSFGTMNTEAFF,TGTGCCAGCAGTTTTGGGACGATGAACACTGAAGCTTTCTTT
TRBJ1-4,TRBD1,-,TRBV19,CASTEEIGTGAEKLFF,TGTGCCAGTACGGAGGAAATCGGGACAGGGGCTGAAAAACTGTTTTTT
TRBJ1-4,-,-,TRBV28,CASSHPGRSAGEKLFF,TGTGCCAGCAGTCACCCTGGACGCTCGGCCGGTGAAAAACTGTTTTTT
TRBJ2-3,-,-,TRBV7-2,CASSIRAPYTDTQYF,TGTGCCAGCAGCATCAGGGCCCCCTACACAGATACGCAGTATTTT
TRBJ1-4,-,-,TRBV7-9,CASSLGAGRATNEKLFF,TGTGCCAGCAGCTTGGGTGCAGGGAGGGCAACTAATGAAAAACTGTTTTTT
TRBJ2-7,-,-,TRBV19,CASSITGSYEQYF,TGTGCCAGTAGTATCACCGGGAGCTACGAGCAGTACTTC
TRBJ2-7,-,-,TRBV7-5,CVRSPINEQYF,TGTGTCAGAAGCCCGATTAACGAGCAGTACTTC
TRBJ2-1,TRBD2,-,TRBV27,CASSTLAGHDNEQFF,TGTGCCAGCAGTACTCTAGCGGGACACGACAATGAGCAGTTCTTC
TRBJ2-5,-,-,TRBV19,CASSIVGTRTQYF,TGTGCCAGTAGTATAGTGGGTACTCGGACCCAGTACTTC
TRBJ2-1,-,-,TRBV2,CASSEISLIGEQFF,TGTGCCAGCAGTGAAATCTCCCTCATCGGTGAGCAGTTCTTC
TRBJ2-1,TRBD2,-,TRBV28,CASIGTSGRAHNEQFF,TGTGCCAGCATAGGGACTAGCGGGAGGGCCCACAATGAGCAGTTCTTC
TRBJ2-5,-,once,TRBV28,CASSLGRIETQYF,TGTGCCAGCAGTTTGGGTAGGATAGAGACCCAGTACTTC
TRBJ2-1,TRBD1,-,TRBV4-1,CASSQTPPGTGIFPPSYNEQFF,TGCGCCAGCAGCCAAACGCCCCCCGGGACAGGGATATTCCCCCCATCCTACAATGAGCAGTTCTTC
TRBJ1-4,-,-,TRBV10-1,CASSDSAASNEKLFF,TGCGCCAGCAGTGATTCGGCAGCATCTAATGAAAAACTGTTTTTT
TRBJ1-4,-,-,TRBV7-9,CASSLTGPNEKLFF,TGTGCCAGCAGCTTAACGGGACCTAATGAAAAACTGTTTTTT
TRBJ2-5,-,once,TRBV7-9,CASSLRVQETQYF,TGTGCCAGCAGCCTCAGGGTCCAAGAGACCCAGTACTTC